A selection of T cell receptor beta chains follows, all from one sample in a study of regulatory T cells in long-lasting Graves disease. TCRdb re-derived calls from the multiplex PCR reads in MiXCR, one entry per CDR3 protein. The sample consists of about 560,000 distinct CDR3 sequences, more than 15% of them appearing once. The sample also formed part of further work on T cells in Graves' hyperthyroidism and ophthalmopathy.

The sequences come from peripheral blood mononuclear cells (PBMCs), collected at new diagnosis, from a patient treated with antithyroid drugs. These receptors came from a man in his late teens or twenties with Graves disease. The CDR3 runs from the conserved cysteine through the conserved F or W. A D gene is named only where the DNA matches it firmly. The size field is filled for only some rows; it gives once, few, many or a size class.

d_gene: NA; j_gene: TRBJ2-2; abundance: few; v_gene: TRBV11-1; CDR3nt: TGTGCCAGCAGCTTATCCCGGGGTCGAACCGGGGAGCTGTTTTTT; CDR3aa: CASSLSRGRTGELFF
d_gene: TRBD1; j_gene: TRBJ2-4; abundance: few; v_gene: TRBV27; CDR3nt: TGTGCCAGCAGTTTCAGACAGGGGGCGTTGATAGAAAACATTCAGTACTTC; CDR3aa: CASSFRQGALIENIQYF
d_gene: NA; j_gene: TRBJ2-6; abundance: few; v_gene: TRBV19; CDR3nt: TGTGCCAGTAGTCGCGGGGCAGAAGCTGGGGCCAACGTCCTGACTTTC; CDR3aa: CASSRGAEAGANVLTF
d_gene: NA; j_gene: TRBJ1-4; abundance: few; v_gene: TRBV4-1; CDR3nt: TGCGCCAGCAGACCCAAGAATTTAGCCAAGGGGGGGACTAATGAAAAACTGTTTTTT; CDR3aa: CASRPKNLAKGGTNEKLFF
d_gene: NA; j_gene: TRBJ1-2; abundance: NA; v_gene: TRBV7-8; CDR3nt: TGTGCCAGCAGCTTAAATCCCTCAGGGGCCGGCTACACCTTC; CDR3aa: CASSLNPSGAGYTF
d_gene: TRBD1; j_gene: TRBJ1-6; abundance: many; v_gene: TRBV6-1; CDR3nt: TGTGCCAGCAGTCCCACAGGGCCAGGGGGGGATTCACCCCTCCACTTT; CDR3aa: CASSPTGPGGDSPLHF
d_gene: NA; j_gene: TRBJ2-1; abundance: few; v_gene: TRBV5-1; CDR3nt: TGTGCCAGCAGCTTAGAAGACAGACCCTACAATGAGCAGTTCTTC; CDR3aa: CASSLEDRPYNEQFF
d_gene: NA; j_gene: TRBJ1-3; abundance: NA; v_gene: TRBV2; CDR3nt: TGTGCCAGCGAAGACTCTGGAAACACCATATATTTT; CDR3aa: CASEDSGNTIYF
d_gene: NA; j_gene: TRBJ2-5; abundance: many; v_gene: TRBV18; CDR3nt: TGTGCCAGCTCACCCCGAGGCTCTGCTCAAGAGACCCAGTACTTC; CDR3aa: CASSPRGSAQETQYF
d_gene: TRBD2; j_gene: TRBJ2-7; abundance: few; v_gene: TRBV20-1; CDR3nt: TGCAGTGCCAGTAGCGGGACCGGATCCTACGAGCAGTACTTC; CDR3aa: CSASSGTGSYEQYF
d_gene: NA; j_gene: TRBJ1-1; abundance: many; v_gene: TRBV28; CDR3nt: TGTGCCAGCAGTCGACTCGGGACGGGGAACACTGAAGCTTTCTTT; CDR3aa: CASSRLGTGNTEAFF
d_gene: TRBD2; j_gene: TRBJ2-1; abundance: once; v_gene: TRBV27; CDR3nt: TGTGCCAGCAGTCTGGCTAGCGGGACCCACAATGAGCAGTTCTTC; CDR3aa: CASSLASGTHNEQFF
d_gene: NA; j_gene: TRBJ2-2; abundance: NA; v_gene: TRBV6-1; CDR3nt: TGTGCCATTAGCCCCAACGGGGAGCTGTTTTTT; CDR3aa: CAISPNGELFF
d_gene: NA; j_gene: TRBJ2-1; abundance: many; v_gene: TRBV5-1; CDR3nt: TGTGCCAGCAGCTTGGCGGTGGGTAGCTCCTACAATGAGCAGTTCTTC; CDR3aa: CASSLAVGSSYNEQFF
d_gene: NA; j_gene: TRBJ1-1; abundance: many; v_gene: TRBV27; CDR3nt: TGTGCCAGCAGTCCCATTGGCCAGGGGTACACTGAAGCTTTCTTT; CDR3aa: CASSPIGQGYTEAFF
d_gene: NA; j_gene: TRBJ2-7; abundance: once; v_gene: TRBV2; CDR3nt: TGTGCCAGCAGTGAGAATGGGGGACGGGCCTACGAGCAGTACTTC; CDR3aa: CASSENGGRAYEQYF
d_gene: NA; j_gene: TRBJ2-7; abundance: NA; v_gene: TRBV5-1; CDR3nt: TGCGCCAGCAGCTTGGTCAGAGGGCTACAATACGAGCAGTACTTC; CDR3aa: CASSLVRGLQYEQYF